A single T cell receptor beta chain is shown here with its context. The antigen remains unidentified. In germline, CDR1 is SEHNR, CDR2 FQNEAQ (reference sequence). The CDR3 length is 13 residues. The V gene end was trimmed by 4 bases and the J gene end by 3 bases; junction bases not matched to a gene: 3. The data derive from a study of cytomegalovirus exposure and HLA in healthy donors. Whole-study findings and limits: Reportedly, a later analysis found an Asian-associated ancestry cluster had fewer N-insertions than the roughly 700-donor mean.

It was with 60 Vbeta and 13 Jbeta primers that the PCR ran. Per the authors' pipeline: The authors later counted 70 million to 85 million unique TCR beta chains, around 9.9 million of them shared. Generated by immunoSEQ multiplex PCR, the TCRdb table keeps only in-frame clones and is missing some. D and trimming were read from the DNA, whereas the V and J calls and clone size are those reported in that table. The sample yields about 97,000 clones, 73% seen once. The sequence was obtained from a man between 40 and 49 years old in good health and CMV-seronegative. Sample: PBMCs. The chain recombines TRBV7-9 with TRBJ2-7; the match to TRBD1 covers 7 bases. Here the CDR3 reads CASSSRDSYEQYF. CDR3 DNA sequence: TGTGCCAGCAGCTCTCGGGACAGCTACGAGCAGTACTTC.